This TCR beta chain was profiled in a study of molecular identifiers for immune sequencing clone quantification. TCRdb analysed the PCR reads with MiXCR anew, one entry per CDR3 protein. Among 30,000 to 45,000 distinct CDR3 sequences, 15% to 20% were seen once, and the ten largest hold less than 8.5%. V was pared by 1 base and J by 3 bases, with 22 bases between. The V gene's germline CDR1 is SGHTA and CDR2 FQGNSA. The CDR3 is made up of 18 amino acids. General study results and limits: Over 99% of effector molecules, yet under 1% of naive-cell molecules, were held by clones above 20 RNA copies.

In its sample, this clonotype was seen many times. Its antigen is still unknown. The rearrangement joins TRBV7-2 to TRBJ2-7; D may be TRBD2 (7 bases). Sample: naive CD8+ T cells from blood, with Jurkat cell RNA spiked in. As to subset: FACS-sorted CD8+CD4-CCR7+CD45RA+ naive T cells. This receptor was identified in a human donor in good health. Some libraries in this study had Jurkat cell RNA spiked in. CDR3 bases: TGTGCCAGCAGCTTAGAAGACTGGGGGCTAGCGGATGGCTACGAGCAGTACTTC. It is translated as CASSLEDWGLADGYEQYF.